Shown below are 28 T cell receptor beta chains from a single sample sequenced in a study of monozygotic twins with inflammatory bowel disease. TCRdb re-called the 5' RACE reads and catalogs CDR3 proteins one per entry, DNA excluded. This table lists fewer than 350,000 distinct CDR3 sequences. Sequenced sample: blood. The receptor set was obtained from a human donor with ulcerative colitis or Crohn's disease, or a healthy co-twin of an affected twin (not recorded which).

The V gene is TRBV20-1, the J gene TRBJ1-5; TCRdb gives TRBD1 as the D gene, but with no DNA this cannot be confirmed. This CDR3 region has 13 residues. Germline V gene lookup returns CDR1 DFQATT and CDR2 SNEGSKA (reference sequence). The CDR3 reads CSAPGRDAQPQHF.

This rearrangement joins TRBV7-2 to TRBJ2-1; TCRdb gives TRBD1 as the D gene, but with no DNA this cannot be confirmed. The CDR3 length is 15 residues. Per germline, CDR1 SGHTA and CDR2 FQGNSA. CDR3: CASSLAGTAYNEQFF. Filled out from reference TRBV7-2 and TRBJ2-1, the complete variable domain reads GAGVSQSPSNKVTEKGKDVELRCDPISGHTALYWYRQSLGQGLEFLIYFQGNSAPDKSGLPSDRFSAERTGGSVSTLTIQRTQQEDSAVYLCASSLAGTAYNEQFFGPGTRLTVL.

The genes are TRBV7-3 and TRBJ2-2. Germline V gene sequence: CDR1 SGHTA, CDR2 FQGTGA. The length of the CDR3 is 13 residues. CDR3: CASSLTETGELFF. The variable domain in full, completed from reference TRBV7-3 and TRBJ2-2, reads GAGVSQTPSNKVTEKGKYVELRCDPISGHTALYWYRQSLGQGPEFLIYFQGTGAADDSGLPNDRFFAVRPEGSVSTLKIQRTERGDSAVYLCASSLTETGELFFGEGSRLTVL.

This sequence joins TRBV20-1 and TRBJ2-1; TCRdb designates TRBD1, a call that cannot be tested without DNA. The CDR3 extends over 15 amino acids. Per the germline V gene, CDR1 is DFQATT and CDR2 is SNEGSKA (reference sequence). CDR3: CSANHRDRGSNEQFF.

The chain couples TRBV7-9 to TRBJ2-7; TCRdb names TRBD2, which stays unverified in the absence of DNA. CDR3 size: 14 residues. CDR1 is SEHNR, CDR2 FQNEAQ, per germline (reference sequence). CDR3 residues: CASSPGQALNEQYF.

This chain connects TRBV11-2 to TRBJ2-7; TCRdb's assignment of TRBD1 cannot be checked, as there is no DNA. Germline V CDR1 and CDR2: SGHAT, FQNNGV. This CDR3 region has 14 residues. CDR3 sequence: CASSLEALRGRQYF. Using reference TRBV11-2 and TRBJ2-7 for the parts outside the CDR3, the full variable domain is EAGVAQSPRYKIIEKRQSVAFWCNPISGHATLYWYQQILGQGPKLLIQFQNNGVVDDSQLPKDRFSAERLKGVDSTLKIQPAKLEDSAVYLCASSLEALRGRQYFGPGTRLTVT.

The V and J genes are TRBV5-1 and TRBJ2-1; lacking DNA, the TRBD1 call made by TCRdb goes unchecked. Germline CDR1 is SGHRS and CDR2 is YFSETQ. The CDR3 has 15 amino acids. The CDR3 is CASSLRGTGRNEQFF.

The chain carries TRBV6-2 or TRBV6-3 and TRBJ2-5. CDR3 length: 15 residues. Germline assignment: CDR1 MNHEY and CDR2 SVGEGT. The CDR3 sequence: CASSYDERDQETQYF.

J is TRBJ2-1 and V is TRBV5-1; TCRdb indicates TRBD2, and absent DNA this call remains unverified. The CDR3 loop spans 17 amino acids. Germline V gene sequence: CDR1 SGHRS, CDR2 YFSETQ. CDR3: CASSLGGTSGKYNEQFF.

The chain carries TRBV18 and TRBJ1-2; the D call from TCRdb, TRBD1, cannot be confirmed without DNA. Germline V gene sequence: CDR1 KGHSH, CDR2 LQKENI. The CDR3 runs to 13 residues. CDR3 in amino acids: CASSMTETRQGTF.

The chain uses TRBV20-1 and TRBJ2-5; TCRdb reports TRBD2, a call that lacks DNA to check it against. CDR1 is DFQATT, CDR2 SNEGSKA, per germline (reference sequence). This CDR3 contains 15 residues. CDR3 loop: CSARDFSGSGETQYF.

The chain employs TRBV7-8 and TRBJ1-3. This CDR3 contains 18 residues. Germline CDR1 is SGHVS and CDR2 is FQNEAQ. The CDR3 region is CASSLGRFGGNSGNTIYF.

The V gene is TRBV10-3, the J gene TRBJ1-1; TCRdb's D call, TRBD1, is unchecked because there is no DNA. The CDR3 runs to 14 residues. Germline CDR1 reads ENHRY; CDR2 reads SYGVKD. The CDR3 sequence is CAISAATGEAGGFF.

The CDR3 sequence is CASSPRTNGDTGELFF. The chain has TRBV4-1 and TRBJ2-2; as DNA is missing, the TRBD1 call by TCRdb cannot be tested. From germline, CDR1 is MGHRA and CDR2 YSYEKL. The CDR3 has 16 amino acids.

The chain employs TRBV7-9 and TRBJ2-7; the TCRdb D gene call, TRBD2, has no DNA to confirm it. The CDR3 spans 15 residues. The germline V gene has CDR1 SEHNR and CDR2 FQNEAQ (reference sequence). The CDR3 sequence is CASSLDGDYSYEQYF.

CDR3: CASSPRLATEQFF. The J gene is TRBJ2-1, the V gene TRBV7-2; TCRdb designates TRBD2, a call that cannot be tested without DNA. CDR3 length equals 13 residues. Germline CDR1 reads SGHTA; CDR2 reads FQGNSA.

V usage is TRBV29-1 and J usage is TRBJ1-2; absent DNA, TCRdb's TRBD1 call cannot be checked. The CDR3 is made up of 18 amino acids. Germline lookup yields CDR1 SQVTM and CDR2 ANQGSEA. CDR3 sequence reads: CSVDTPPSGTENLYGYTF.

The gene calls are TRBV20-1 and TRBJ2-1; TCRdb's D gene call, TRBD1, goes unchecked for lack of DNA. CDR1 and CDR2 from the germline V gene are DFQATT and SNEGSKA (reference sequence). The CDR3 extends over 13 amino acids. CDR3 sequence: CSASTGYYNEQFF.

The chain has TRBV12-3 or TRBV12-4 and TRBJ2-7. CDR3 length equals 16 residues. The CDR3 sequence: CASSYSGPPYSYEQYF.

The chain employs TRBV4-3 and TRBJ2-5; there is no DNA to check the TCRdb D call of TRBD1. Germline V CDR1 and CDR2: LGHNA, YSLEER. The CDR3 is 15 residues long. CDR3 in amino acids: CASSQEGRAQETQYF.

The rearrangement uses TRBV28 and TRBJ1-1; as DNA is missing, the TRBD1 call by TCRdb cannot be tested. CDR1 MDHEN and CDR2 SYDVKM come from the germline V gene. There are 17 residues in the CDR3. The CDR3 loop reads CASCQFSSWGLNTEAFF. The variable domain in full, with the rest retrieved from reference TRBV28 and TRBJ1-1, is DVKVTQSSRYLVKRTGEKVFLECVQDMDHENMFWYRQDPGLGLRLIYFSYDVKMKEKGDIPEGYSVSREKKERFSLILESASTNQTSMYLCASCQFSSWGLNTEAFFGQGTRLTVV.

The gene calls are TRBV12-3 or TRBV12-4 and TRBJ2-7; lacking DNA, the TRBD1 call made by TCRdb goes unchecked. This CDR3 spans 16 amino acids. The CDR3 loop reads CASSFYTGTGGEEQYF.

The chain carries TRBV11-2 and TRBJ2-2. In germline, CDR1 is SGHAT, CDR2 FQNNGV. The CDR3 has 13 amino acids. The CDR3 region is CAGSLGIIGELFF.

The chain combines TRBV4-2 with TRBJ2-2; TCRdb calls TRBD2, which cannot be checked without DNA. Germline V lookup: CDR1 LGHNA, CDR2 YNFKEQ. The CDR3 totals 18 residues. This CDR3 is CASSPNPGLAGFTGELFF.

This chain connects TRBV6-5 to TRBJ2-7; TCRdb designates TRBD1, a call that cannot be tested without DNA. This CDR3 is built from 13 residues. CDR1 is MNHEY, CDR2 SVGAGI, per germline. This CDR3 is CASSQQAYYEQYF.

This chain links TRBV28 with TRBJ2-7; TCRdb reports TRBD1, a call that lacks DNA to check it against. Germline values: CDR1 MDHEN, CDR2 SYDVKM. CDR3 length: 13 amino acids. This chain's CDR3 is CASEDRATYEQYF.

This sequence joins TRBV3-1 and TRBJ1-1; TCRdb proposes TRBD1, but this gene call is untestable without DNA. The CDR3 totals 15 residues. CDR1 LGHDT and CDR2 YNNKEL come from the germline V gene (reference sequence). This CDR3 is CASSPGQGLNTEAFF.

This chain links TRBV12-3 or TRBV12-4 with TRBJ2-7. The CDR3 runs to 11 residues. CDR3 loop: CASSPSREQYF.